The 17 T cell receptor beta chains in this list originate from one sample, sequenced in a study of blood T cell repertoires in COVID-19. Method: immunoSEQ multiplex PCR; TCRdb's copy keeps in-frame clones and lacks some. This sample carries 65,000 or so clones, 85% to 90% of them seen once, and the ten largest clones take approximately 3%. Sequenced material: peripheral blood. These receptors all stem from a man between 45 and 60 years old with active COVID-19.

The rearrangement joins TRBV18 to TRBJ2-7, with 9 bases aligning to TRBD2. Looked up from germline, CDR1 is KGHSH and CDR2 is LQKENI. The J segment lost 2 bases and the V segment lost 4 bases, leaving 3 bases of the junction unmatched. This CDR3 comprises 14 residues. The CDR3 nucleotides read TGTGCCAGCTCACGTAGCGGGAGCACCTACGAGCAGTACTTC. Its translation: CASSRSGSTYEQYF.

CDR3 DNA sequence: TGTGCCAGCAGCTTAGATCTGGGCAGTGAAAAACTGTTTTTT. Protein product: CASSLDLGSEKLFF. The V call is TRBV11-2, the J call TRBJ1-4; D is uncertain. The CDR3 is 14 amino acids. Germline lookup yields CDR1 SGHAT and CDR2 FQNNGV. Trimming left V 0 bases short and J 7 bases short, with 9 bases between.

The gene calls are TRBV18 and TRBJ1-5, with 10 nucleotides matching TRBD1. V dropped 3 bases and J dropped 6; count of bases not matched to a gene: 2. This CDR3 spans 14 amino acids. Germline CDR1 KGHSH, CDR2 LQKENI. In DNA form, the CDR3 reads TGTGCCAGCTCACCGGACAGGGGGAGTCAGCCCCAGCATTTT. Protein sequence: CASSPDRGSQPQHF.

This clone appeared a single time. The chain couples TRBV11-2 to TRBJ1-3, with TRBD1 matching 9 bases. V was pared by 4 bases and J by 4 bases, with 5 bases of the junction left unmatched. The CDR3 is made up of 15 amino acids. Germline V gene sequence: CDR1 SGHAT, CDR2 FQNNGV. In DNA, the CDR3 is TGTGCCAGCAGCTCCACCGGGACAGGGGGAAACACCATATATTTT. Translated: CASSSTGTGGNTIYF.

The chain has TRBV5-4 and TRBJ1-5, with 9 bases identical to TRBD1. J was trimmed by 3 bases and V by 0 bases; bases with no gene match: 7. This CDR3 has 17 amino acids. The germline V gene encodes CDR1 SGHNT and CDR2 YYREEE (reference sequence). The CDR3 DNA sequence: TGTGCCAGCAGCTTGGCCCCGGGACAGGGAAACAATCAGCCCCAGCATTTT. It encodes CASSLAPGQGNNQPQHF.

V gene TRBV4-1 combines with J gene TRBJ1-3; 8 bases line up with TRBD1. From germline, CDR1 is MGHRA and CDR2 YSYEKL. The CDR3 loop spans 16 amino acids. Trimming at V came to 5 bases and at J to 0 bases, leaving 6 bases not matched to a gene. The CDR3 region is CASSTTGVSSGNTIYF. The CDR3 DNA is TGCGCCAGCAGCACGACAGGGGTCAGCTCTGGAAACACCATATATTTT.

The chain recombines TRBV6-5 with TRBJ1-6; TRBD1 is a possible D gene (6 bases). The CDR3 totals 14 residues. Per germline, CDR1 MNHEY and CDR2 SVGAGI. V gave up 5 bases and J gave up 7 bases, with 12 bases separating them. CDR3 in DNA: TGTGCCAGCAGTCCCAGGACAGAGAATTCACCCCTCCACTTT. Translation gives CASSPRTENSPLHF.

This chain joins TRBV2 and TRBJ1-4; D is unclear. V gave up 3 bases and J gave up 8 bases, with 7 bases separating them. This CDR3 contains 12 residues. From germline, CDR1 is SNHLY and CDR2 FYNNEI. CDR3 loop: CASSDLGEKLFF. CDR3 in DNA: TGTGCCAGCAGTGACCTAGGCGAAAAACTGTTTTTT.

The chain has TRBV7-7 and TRBJ1-3; D perhaps matches TRBD1 (5 bases). The V gene's germline CDR1 is SSHAT and CDR2 FNYEAQ (reference sequence). This CDR3 is built from 15 residues. Trimming took 1 base from V and 2 from J, leaving 9 bases between them. CDR3 amino acids: CASSLVGGAGNTIYF. CDR3 sequence (DNA): TGTGCCAGCAGCTTAGTTGGGGGGGCTGGAAACACCATATATTTT. Variable domain in full (rest from reference TRBV7-7 and TRBJ1-3): GAGVSQSPRYKVTKRGQDVTLRCDPISSHATLYWYQQALGQGPEFLTYFNYEAQPDKSGLPSDRFSAERPEGSISTLTIQRTEQRDSAMYRCASSLVGGAGNTIYFGEGSWLTVV.

The chain links TRBV6-5 to TRBJ1-1; no definite D call. CDR3 length: 14 amino acids. Trimming took 0 bases from V and 2 from J, leaving 7 bases between them. Germline CDR1 reads MNHEY; CDR2 reads SVGAGI. CDR3 sequence (DNA): TGTGCCAGCAGTTACTCGATGGCAAACACTGAAGCTTTCTTT. Its translation: CASSYSMANTEAFF.

The V and J genes are TRBV27 and TRBJ2-7, with D perhaps matching TRBD2 (6 bases). The CDR3 totals 13 residues. Between the trimmed V and J ends, which lost 2 bases and 2 bases, there was a span of 7 bases. Germline V gives CDR1 MNHEY, CDR2 SMNVEV (reference sequence). The CDR3 loop is CASSLREPYEQYF. As DNA, the CDR3 is TGTGCCAGCAGTTTACGGGAGCCCTACGAGCAGTACTTC.

This clone was found a few times. The chain uses TRBV7-3 and TRBJ2-7; TRBD1 aligns across 7 bases. The CDR3 is made up of 15 amino acids. Looked up from germline, CDR1 is SGHTA and CDR2 is FQGTGA. Trimming at V came to 7 bases and at J to 4 bases, leaving 13 bases not matched to a gene. CDR3 coding DNA: TGTGCCAGCATCCCGGACAGGTCTAACCCATACGAGCAGTACTTC. This translates into CASIPDRSNPYEQYF.

This clone was recorded once. The chain joins TRBV5-6 to TRBJ1-2, with unresolved D. Germline values: CDR1 SGHDT, CDR2 YYEEEE. V shed 0 bases and J shed 4 bases, with 10 bases lying between them. The CDR3 length is 14 residues. The CDR3 bases are TGTGCCAGCAGCTTGGAAAGACGGGGCTATGGCTACACCTTC. Translated, it gives CASSLERRGYGYTF.

The CDR3 DNA follows: TGTGCCAGCAGCCACCGGGGACAGACGGGGTACAATGAGCAGTTCTTC. Its translation is CASSHRGQTGYNEQFF. This chain connects TRBV5-6 to TRBJ2-1, with TRBD1 matching over 7 bases. V was pared by 4 bases and J by 4 bases, with 11 bases of the junction left unmatched. CDR3 length: 16 residues. In germline, CDR1 is SGHDT, CDR2 YYEEEE.

The chain employs TRBV5-1 and TRBJ2-7, with 9 nucleotides matching TRBD1. With 5 bases clipped from V and 6 bases from J, the junction kept 9 bases outside the gene matches. CDR3 length: 14 residues. Germline-derived CDR1 and CDR2 are SGHRS and YFSETQ. DNA for the CDR3: TGCGCCAGCAGTCCCGGGACAGGGCCTGGCGAGCAGTACTTC. Translated: CASSPGTGPGEQYF. Complete variable domain (other parts from reference TRBV5-1 and TRBJ2-7): KAGVTQTPRYLIKTRGQQVTLSCSPISGHRSVSWYQQTPGQGLQFLFEYFSETQRNKGNFPGRFSGRQFSNSRSEMNVSTLELGDSALYLCASSPGTGPGEQYFGPGTRLTVT.

The V call is TRBV9, the J call TRBJ1-3; 7 bases are shared with TRBD1. In germline, CDR1 is SGDLS, CDR2 YYNGEE. V gave up 4 bases and J gave up 0 bases; unmatched junction bases: 10. CDR3 length equals 17 residues. The CDR3 DNA reads TGTGCCAGCAGCCCTAGGGACAGTCAACTCTCTGGAAACACCATATATTTT. Its protein is CASSPRDSQLSGNTIYF.

The chain joins TRBV11-2 to TRBJ2-2; 7 bases are a match to TRBD2. Germline V gives CDR1 SGHAT, CDR2 FQNNGV. Losses at the gene ends were 6 bases for V and 4 bases for J; bases not matched to a gene: 11. CDR3 length equals 16 residues. The CDR3 nucleotides are TGTGCCAGCAGGCCCTGGGCGGGAGAGGTCACCGGGGAGCTGTTTTTT. It codes for CASRPWAGEVTGELFF.